The T cell receptor beta chain described here comes from a study of T cells expressing NK-cell markers. The CDR3 runs to 16 residues. Germline V CDR1 and CDR2: SEHNR, FQNEAQ (reference sequence). TCRdb reprocessed the 5' RACE reads, with one entry per CDR3 protein and no DNA. Here the sample table reports some 340,000 distinct CDR3 sequences. V usage is TRBV7-9 and J usage is TRBJ2-1; checking the TCRdb D call of TRBD2 is not possible without DNA. Sequencing was performed on blood T cells: a sorted CD56 or NKG2C T cell subset, CD4+ or CD8+ T cells, or bulk PBMC T cells (not recorded which). The TCR was taken from a man aged 18-75 years in good health. The CDR3 reads CASSPGRGGSYNEQFF.